The following is a T cell receptor beta chain sequence with its context. This sample was taken from a study of cytomegalovirus exposure and HLA in healthy donors. With 60 Vbeta and 13 Jbeta primers, the PCR was carried out. Sequenced by immunoSEQ multiplex PCR; TCRdb stores in-frame clones only, minus some. The table has around 170,000 clones, approximately 79% seen once. Nominal health characterized the donors when sampled, though unrecorded immune exposures were likely. Germline assignment: CDR1 SGHTA and CDR2 FQGNSA. Trimming took off 1 base at V and 0 bases at J, with 13 bases between the two ends. This CDR3 contains 17 residues.

The chain couples TRBV7-2 to TRBJ1-3; D is ambiguous. The sequencing sample was made of PBMCs. The source of this sequence is a man aged 35 to 55 in good health and CMV-seropositive. CDR3 region: CASSLVSTYGSGNTIYF. The CDR3 bases are TGTGCCAGCAGCTTAGTCTCTACGTACGGCTCTGGAAACACCATATATTTT.